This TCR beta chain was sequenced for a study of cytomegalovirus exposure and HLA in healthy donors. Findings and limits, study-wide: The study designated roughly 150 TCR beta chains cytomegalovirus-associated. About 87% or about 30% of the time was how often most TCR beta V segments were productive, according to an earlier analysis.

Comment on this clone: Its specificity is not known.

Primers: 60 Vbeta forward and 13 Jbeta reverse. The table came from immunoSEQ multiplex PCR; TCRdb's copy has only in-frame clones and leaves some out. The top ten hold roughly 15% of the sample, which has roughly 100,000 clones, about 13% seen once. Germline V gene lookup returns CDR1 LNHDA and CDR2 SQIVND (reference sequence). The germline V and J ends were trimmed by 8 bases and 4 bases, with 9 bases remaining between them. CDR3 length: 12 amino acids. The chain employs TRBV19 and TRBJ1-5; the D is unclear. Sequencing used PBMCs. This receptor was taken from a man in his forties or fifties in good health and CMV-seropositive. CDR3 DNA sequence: TGTGCCAGTGATACAAGAAATCAGCCCCAGCATTTT. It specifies CASDTRNQPQHF.